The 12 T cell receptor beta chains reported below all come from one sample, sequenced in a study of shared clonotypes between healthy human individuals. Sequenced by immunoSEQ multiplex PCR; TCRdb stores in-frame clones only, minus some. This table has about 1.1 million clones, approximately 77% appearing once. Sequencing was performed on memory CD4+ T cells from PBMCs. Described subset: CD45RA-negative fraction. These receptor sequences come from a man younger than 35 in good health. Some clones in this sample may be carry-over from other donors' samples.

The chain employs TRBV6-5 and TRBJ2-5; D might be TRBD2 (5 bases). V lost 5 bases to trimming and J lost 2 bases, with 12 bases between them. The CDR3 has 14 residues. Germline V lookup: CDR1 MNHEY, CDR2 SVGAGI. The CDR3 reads CASSGSLPQETQYF. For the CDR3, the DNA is TGTGCCAGCAGTGGGAGCCTACCTCAAGAGACCCAGTACTTC.

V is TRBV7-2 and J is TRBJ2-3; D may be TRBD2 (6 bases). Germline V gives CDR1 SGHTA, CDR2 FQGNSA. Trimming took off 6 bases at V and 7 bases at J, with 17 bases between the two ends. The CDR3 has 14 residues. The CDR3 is CASSSLAPANTQYF. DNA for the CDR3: TGTGCCAGCAGTTCTCTAGCGCCAGCTAATACGCAGTATTTT.

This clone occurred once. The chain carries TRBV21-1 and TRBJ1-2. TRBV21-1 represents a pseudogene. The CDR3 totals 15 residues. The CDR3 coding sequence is TGTGCCAGCAGCAAAGAGGCGCGGGACAACTATGGCTACACCTTC. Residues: CASSKEARDNYGYTF.

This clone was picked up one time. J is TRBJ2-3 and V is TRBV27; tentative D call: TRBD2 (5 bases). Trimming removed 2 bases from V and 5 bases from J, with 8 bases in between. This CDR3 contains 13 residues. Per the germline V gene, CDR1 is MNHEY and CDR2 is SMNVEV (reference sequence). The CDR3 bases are TGTGCCAGCAGTTTACAGCGGATAGATACGCAGTATTTT. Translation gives CASSLQRIDTQYF.

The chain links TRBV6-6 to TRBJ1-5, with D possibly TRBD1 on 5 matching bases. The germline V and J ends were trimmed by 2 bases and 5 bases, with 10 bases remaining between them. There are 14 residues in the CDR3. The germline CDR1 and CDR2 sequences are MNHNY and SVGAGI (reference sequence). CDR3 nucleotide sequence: TGTGCCAGCAGTTACCCCGACAGTTATCAGCCCCAGCATTTT. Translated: CASSYPDSYQPQHF.

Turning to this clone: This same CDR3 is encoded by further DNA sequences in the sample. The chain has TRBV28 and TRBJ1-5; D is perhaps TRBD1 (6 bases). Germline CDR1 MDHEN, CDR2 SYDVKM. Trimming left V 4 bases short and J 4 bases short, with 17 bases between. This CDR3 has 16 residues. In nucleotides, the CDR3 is TGTGCCAGCAGTTGGGAACAGGGCTTTGGGAATCAGCCCCAGCATTTT. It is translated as CASSWEQGFGNQPQHF.

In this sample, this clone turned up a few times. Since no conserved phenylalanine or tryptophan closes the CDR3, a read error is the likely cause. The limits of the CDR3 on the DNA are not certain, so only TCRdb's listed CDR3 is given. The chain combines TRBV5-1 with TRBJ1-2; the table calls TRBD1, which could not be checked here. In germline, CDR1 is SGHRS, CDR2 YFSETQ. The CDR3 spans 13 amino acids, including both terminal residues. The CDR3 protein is CASSEGTGEVLSL.

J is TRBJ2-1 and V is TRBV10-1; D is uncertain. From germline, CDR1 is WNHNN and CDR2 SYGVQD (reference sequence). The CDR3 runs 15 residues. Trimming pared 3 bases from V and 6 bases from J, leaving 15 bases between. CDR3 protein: CASSDPSFYSNEQFF. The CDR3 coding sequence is TGCGCCAGCAGTGACCCTTCCTTCTATAGCAATGAGCAGTTCTTC.

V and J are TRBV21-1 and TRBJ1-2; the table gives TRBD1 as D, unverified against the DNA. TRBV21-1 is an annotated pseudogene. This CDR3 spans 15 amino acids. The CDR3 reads CASSKVGRTGDGYTF. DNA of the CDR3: TGTGCCAGCAGCAAAGTTGGGAGGACAGGGGATGGCTACACCTTC.

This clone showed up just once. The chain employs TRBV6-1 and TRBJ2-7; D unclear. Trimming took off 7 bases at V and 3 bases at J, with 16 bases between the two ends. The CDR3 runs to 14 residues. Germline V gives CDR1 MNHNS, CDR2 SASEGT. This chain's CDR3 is CASTHLPGDYEQYF. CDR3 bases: TGTGCCAGCACTCACCTTCCCGGTGACTACGAGCAGTACTTC.

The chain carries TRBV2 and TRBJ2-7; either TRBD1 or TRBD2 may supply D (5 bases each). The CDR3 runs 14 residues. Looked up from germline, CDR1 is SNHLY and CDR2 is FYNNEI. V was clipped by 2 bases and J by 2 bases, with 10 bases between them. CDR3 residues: CASSEWDGAYEQYF. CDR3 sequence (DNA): TGTGCCAGCAGTGAATGGGACGGAGCCTACGAGCAGTACTTC.

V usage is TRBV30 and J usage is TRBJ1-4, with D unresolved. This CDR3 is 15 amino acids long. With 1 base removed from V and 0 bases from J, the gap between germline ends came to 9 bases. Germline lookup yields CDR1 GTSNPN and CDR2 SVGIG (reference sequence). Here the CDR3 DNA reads TGTGCCTGGAGTGACCCAGGAACAACTAATGAAAAACTGTTTTTT. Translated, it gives CAWSDPGTTNEKLFF.